This T cell receptor beta chain emerged from a study of blood T cell repertoires in COVID-19 (dated by TCRdb to the early 2020s). About the study as a whole: The collaborator samples originated in the United States, Italy and Spain and spanned the acute and convalescent phases of COVID-19. The material from the prospective study consisted of cDNA or gDNA derived from T cells, B-cell-depleted T cells, or PBMCs. Subjects who had been exposed to COVID-19, were actively infected with it, or had recovered from it provided the deeply sampled blood TCRbeta repertoires that made up the dataset. The repertoires were released in a freely available public database meant as a resource for research on the immune response to SARS-CoV-2. Samples were obtained from the ongoing ImmuneRACE study (first 160 participants) and from 950 to 1,500 subjects provided by 6 global collaborators. A de-identified subject ID, COVID-19 status, age in years and sex were almost always included in the sample metadata. HLA class I and class II types, where available, came from metadata supplied by the sample provider rather than from assay-based typing.

Points on this clone: Its antigen target is currently unknown. One base away there is no much larger clone; base qualities are not given.

General study outcomes and caveats: The amount of clinical and demographic metadata varied by source and participant and was provided uncurated.

Collaborating institutions collected whole blood in K2EDTA tubes following their own protocols. Collaborator samples were shipped for TCRbeta analysis as frozen whole blood, isolated PBMCs, or DNA extracted from either sample type. The immunoSEQ Assay, a bias-controlled multiplex PCR, was used to amplify TCRbeta CDR3 regions from genomic DNA. The study's own analysis went as follows. Within the assay, amplification of reference gene primers was used to estimate how many nucleated cells each sample contained. To quantify the absolute abundance of each unique TCRbeta CDR3 rearrangement, sequence reads were collapsed and filtered. For each sample, productive Simpson clonality was calculated as the square root of Simpson's diversity index over productive rearrangements. Imported from immuneACCESS, the table was reduced by TCRdb to in-frame sequences with V and J called. These copies leave out some clones; in studies compared against another copy, an unresolved V gene accounts for under half, and the cause of the remainder is not known. The V and J calls and clone size come from that table; D and trimming were worked out from the DNA. The sample table lists 100,000 to 150,000 clones, 82% of them with a count of one. The top ten clonotypes cover about an eighth of the sample.

Compared with germline, V lacks 7 bases and J lacks 4 bases; bases without a gene match: 8. From the germline V gene, CDR1 is MNHEY and CDR2 is SVGAGI. Measured from the cysteine to the phenylalanine, the CDR3 is 14 residues long. Only the CDR3 region is kept as DNA, spanning 42 bases read in frame from base 1. The chain was built from TRBV6-5 and TRBJ1-2, with 8 bases in between that match TRBD1. Specimen: peripheral blood. The receptor was isolated from a human donor in a cohort sampled during active COVID-19. This receptor carries the CDR3 CASTSDRAAYGYTF. The DNA is TGTGCCAGCACGTCGGACAGGGCTGCCTATGGCTACACCTTC.